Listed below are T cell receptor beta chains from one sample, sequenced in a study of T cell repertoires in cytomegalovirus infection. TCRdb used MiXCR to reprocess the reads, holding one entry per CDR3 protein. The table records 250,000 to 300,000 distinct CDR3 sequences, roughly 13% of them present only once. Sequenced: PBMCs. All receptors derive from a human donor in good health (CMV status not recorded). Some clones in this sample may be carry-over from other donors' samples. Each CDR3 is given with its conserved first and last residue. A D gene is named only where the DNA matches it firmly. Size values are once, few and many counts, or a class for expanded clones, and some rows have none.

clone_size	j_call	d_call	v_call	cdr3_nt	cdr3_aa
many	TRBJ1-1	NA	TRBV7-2	TGTGCCAGCAGCTTAGCTACGGGGCTCATGAACACTGAAGCTTTCTTT	CASSLATGLMNTEAFF
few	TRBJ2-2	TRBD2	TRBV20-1	TGCAGTGCTAGAGAATGGGCACTAGCGGGGGCGCACACCGGGGAGCTGTTTTTT	CSAREWALAGAHTGELFF
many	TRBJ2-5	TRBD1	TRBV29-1	TGCAGCGTTGAAGGGGTGACAGGGGCTCGGGAGACCCAGTACTTC	CSVEGVTGARETQYF
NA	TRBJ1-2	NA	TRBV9	TGTGCCAGCGGTGACATTTATGGCTACACCTTC	CASGDIYGYTF
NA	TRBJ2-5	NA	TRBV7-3	TGTGCCAGCAGCCTAAAACAGACCCAGTACTTC	CASSLKQTQYF
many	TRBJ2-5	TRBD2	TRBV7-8	TGTGCCACCTGTAGCGGGAGGTACCAAGAGACCCAGTACTTC	CATCSGRYQETQYF
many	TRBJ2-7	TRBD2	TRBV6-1	TGTGCCAGCAGCCGAAGCTGGGACGGATATAGCGGGAGTCGGTACGAGCAGTACTTC	CASSRSWDGYSGSRYEQYF
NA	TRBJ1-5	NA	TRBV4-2	TGTGCCAGCAGTCCCCGGGACAACTGGAATCAGCCCCAGCATTTT	CASSPRDNWNQPQHF
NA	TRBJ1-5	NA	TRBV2	TGTGCCAGCACTGAGGCAAGGAATCAGCCCCAGCATTTT	CASTEARNQPQHF
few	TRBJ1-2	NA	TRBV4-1	TGCGCCAGCAGCCAAGAGGCAGGGGTGTATGGCTACACCTTC	CASSQEAGVYGYTF
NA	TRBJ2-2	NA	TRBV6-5	TGTGCCAGCAGCAGGGAAACCGGGGAGCTGTTTTTT	CASSRETGELFF
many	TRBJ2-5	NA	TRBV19	TGTGCCAGTAGTATAGATGGGGCTAACCAAGAGACCCAGTACTTC	CASSIDGANQETQYF